The T cell receptor (beta chain) described here comes from a study of blood T cell repertoires in COVID-19. Study information: The cDNA or gDNA used as material had been derived from T cells, B-cell-depleted T cells, or PBMCs.

The CDR3 is 16 residues long. V lost 4 bases and J lost 3, with 18 bases in between. The germline gives CDR1 MNHEY, CDR2 SVGAGI. Original processing notes: Cell counts per sample came from amplifying reference gene primers. Libraries were prepared by immunoSEQ multiplex PCR; TCRdb keeps only in-frame clonotypes and omits some of them. The V and J calls and clone size were taken over from that table, and D and trimming were inferred from the DNA. Among roughly 230,000 clones listed, approximately 81% were seen once. The sequenced material came from peripheral blood. This sequence was found in a woman aged 80 or over with acute or convalescent COVID-19. V is TRBV6-5 and J is TRBJ1-2, with D possibly TRBD1 on 5 matching bases. CDR3 sequence reads: CASSSYSRSRDYGYTF. The CDR3 DNA reads TGTGCCAGCAGTTCTTATTCCCGAAGCAGGGACTATGGCTACACCTTC.